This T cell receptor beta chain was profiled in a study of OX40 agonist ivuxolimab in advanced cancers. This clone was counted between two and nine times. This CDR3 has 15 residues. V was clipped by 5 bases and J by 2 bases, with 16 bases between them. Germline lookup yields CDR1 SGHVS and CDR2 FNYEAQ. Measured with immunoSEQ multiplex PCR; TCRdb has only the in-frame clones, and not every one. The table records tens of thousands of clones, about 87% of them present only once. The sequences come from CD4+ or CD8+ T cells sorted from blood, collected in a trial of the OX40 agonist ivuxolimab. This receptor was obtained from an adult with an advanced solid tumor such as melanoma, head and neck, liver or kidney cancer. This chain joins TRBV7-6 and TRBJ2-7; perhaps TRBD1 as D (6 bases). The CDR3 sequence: CASSPETGYTYEQYF. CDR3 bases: TGTGCCAGCAGCCCCGAGACAGGTTACACCTACGAGCAGTACTTC.